These 3 T cell receptor beta chains share one sample of origin, sequenced in a study of early T cells in non-severe SARS-CoV-2 infection. A single record per CDR3 protein comes from TCRdb applying MiXCR to the 5' RACE reads. The sample has 65,000 to 95,000 distinct CDR3 sequences, approximately 15% seen once. The sample was whole blood. The receptors were sampled from an adult who was a healthcare worker with PCR-confirmed SARS-CoV-2 infection or an uninfected control (not recorded which).

The chain couples TRBV6-2 or TRBV6-3 to TRBJ2-1, with a tentative D call TRBD1 (5 bases). The germline CDR1 and CDR2 sequences are MNHEY and SVGEGT. The CDR3 has 14 residues. This CDR3 reads CAARAGLASNEQFF. CDR3 in DNA: TGTGCGGCCCGGGCAGGGCTTGCTTCCAATGAGCAGTTCTTC.

The table lists this clonotype with a few counts. The rearrangement joins TRBV29-1 to TRBJ1-2, with D perhaps matching TRBD1 (5 bases). The CDR3 length is 14 residues. The V gene's germline CDR1 is SQVTM and CDR2 ANQGSEA. The V end lost 2 bases, the J end lost 6 bases, and 16 bases lay between the germline ends. The CDR3 sequence: CSVEPRGVTDGYTF. The DNA for the CDR3 is TGCAGCGTTGAACCCCGAGGGGTAACGGATGGCTACACCTTC.

This clonotype was found a few times. This rearrangement joins TRBV6-1 to TRBJ1-1; tentatively, D is TRBD1 (5 bases). The V end was cut by 4 bases, the J end by 7 bases, with 16 bases between. The CDR3 length is 14 residues. Looked up from germline, CDR1 is MNHNS and CDR2 is SASEGT. The CDR3 coding sequence is TGTGCCAGCAGTGCCCTCCAGGGACCCGGTGAAGCTTTCTTT. As protein: CASSALQGPGEAFF.